This T cell receptor beta chain is drawn from a study of blood T cell repertoires in COVID-19. Deletions cut 4 bases from V and 6 bases from J, with 6 bases between. Germline V lookup: CDR1 SGHNT, CDR2 YENEEA. The CDR3 is 12 residues long. Profiled with immunoSEQ multiplex PCR; TCRdb holds only in-frame clones, not every one. The table shows 68,000 or so clones, with 86% occurring only once. Source material: peripheral blood. V and J are TRBV11-3 and TRBJ2-2, with D possibly matching TRBD2 (6 bases). The clonotype originates from a young man with acute or convalescent COVID-19. The DNA for the CDR3 is TGTGCCAGCAGCTCGGGGGCCGGGGAGCTGTTTTTT. It translates to CASSSGAGELFF.